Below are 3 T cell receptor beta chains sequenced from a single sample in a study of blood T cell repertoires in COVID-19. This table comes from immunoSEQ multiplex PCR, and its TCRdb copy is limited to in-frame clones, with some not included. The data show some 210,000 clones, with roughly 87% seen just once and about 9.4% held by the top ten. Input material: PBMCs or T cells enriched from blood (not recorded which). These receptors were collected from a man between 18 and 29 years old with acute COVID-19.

CDR3 loop: CASSAGSNYGYTF. CDR3 coding DNA: TGTGCCAGCAGTGCAGGGTCTAACTATGGCTACACCTTC. V is TRBV28 and J is TRBJ1-2; D is perhaps TRBD1 (5 bases). The germline V gene encodes CDR1 MDHEN and CDR2 SYDVKM. The CDR3 length is 13 residues. Deletions cut 5 bases from V and 0 bases from J, with 7 bases between.

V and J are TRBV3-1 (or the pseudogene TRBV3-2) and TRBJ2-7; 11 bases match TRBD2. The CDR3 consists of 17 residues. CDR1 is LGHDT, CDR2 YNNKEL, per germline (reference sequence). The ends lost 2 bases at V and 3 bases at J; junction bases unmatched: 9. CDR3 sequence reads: CASSQKWASGRNYEQYF. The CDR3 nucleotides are TGTGCCAGCAGCCAAAAGTGGGCTAGCGGGAGGAACTACGAGCAGTACTTC.

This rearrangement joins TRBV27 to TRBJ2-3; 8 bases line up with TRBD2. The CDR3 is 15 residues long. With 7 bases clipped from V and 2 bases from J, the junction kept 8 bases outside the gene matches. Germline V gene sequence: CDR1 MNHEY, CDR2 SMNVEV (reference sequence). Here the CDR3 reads CASTRAGDPTDTQYF. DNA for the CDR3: TGTGCCAGCACCCGAGCGGGAGATCCCACAGATACGCAGTATTTT.